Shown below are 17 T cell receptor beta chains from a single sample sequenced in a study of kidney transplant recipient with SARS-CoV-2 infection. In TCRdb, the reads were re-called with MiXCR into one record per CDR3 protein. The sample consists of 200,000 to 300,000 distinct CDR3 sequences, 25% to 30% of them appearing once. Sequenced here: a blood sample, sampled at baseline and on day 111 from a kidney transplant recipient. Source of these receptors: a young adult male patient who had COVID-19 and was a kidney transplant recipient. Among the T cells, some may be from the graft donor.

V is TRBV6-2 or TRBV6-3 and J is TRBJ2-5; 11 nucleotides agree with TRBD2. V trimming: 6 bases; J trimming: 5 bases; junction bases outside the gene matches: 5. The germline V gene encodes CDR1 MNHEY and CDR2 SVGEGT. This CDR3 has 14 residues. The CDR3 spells CASSQRTSGETQYF. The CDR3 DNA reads TGTGCCAGCAGCCAAAGGACTAGCGGGGAGACCCAGTACTTC.

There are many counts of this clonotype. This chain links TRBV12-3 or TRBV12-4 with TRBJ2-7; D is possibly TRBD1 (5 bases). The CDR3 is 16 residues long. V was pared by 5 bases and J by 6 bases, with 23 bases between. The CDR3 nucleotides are TGTGCCAGCAGTCCCTTCCCTTCTCTCCAGGGATGCGAGCAGTACGTC. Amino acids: CASSPFPSLQGCEQYV.

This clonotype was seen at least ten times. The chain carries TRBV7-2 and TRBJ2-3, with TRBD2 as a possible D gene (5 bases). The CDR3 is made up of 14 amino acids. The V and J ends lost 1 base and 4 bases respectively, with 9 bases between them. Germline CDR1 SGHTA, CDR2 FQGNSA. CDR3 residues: CASSLGRSADTQYF. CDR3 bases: TGTGCCAGCAGCTTAGGGAGGTCGGCAGATACGCAGTATTTT.

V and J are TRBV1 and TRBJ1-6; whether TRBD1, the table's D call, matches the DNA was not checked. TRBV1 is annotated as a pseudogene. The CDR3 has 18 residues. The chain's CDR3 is CTSSQACGGILYNSPLHF. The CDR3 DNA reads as TGCACCAGCAGCCAAGCATGTGGGGGAATTCTTTATAATTCACCCCTCCACTTT.

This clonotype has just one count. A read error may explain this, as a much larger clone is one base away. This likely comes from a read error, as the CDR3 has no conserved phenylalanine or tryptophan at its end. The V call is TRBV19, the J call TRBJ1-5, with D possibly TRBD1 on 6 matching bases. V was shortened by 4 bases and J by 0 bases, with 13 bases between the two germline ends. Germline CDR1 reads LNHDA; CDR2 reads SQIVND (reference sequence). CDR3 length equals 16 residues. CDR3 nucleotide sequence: TGTGCCAGTAGTAAGACTCAGGGGTATAGCAATCAGCCCCAGCATCTT. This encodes CASSKTQGYSNQPQHL.

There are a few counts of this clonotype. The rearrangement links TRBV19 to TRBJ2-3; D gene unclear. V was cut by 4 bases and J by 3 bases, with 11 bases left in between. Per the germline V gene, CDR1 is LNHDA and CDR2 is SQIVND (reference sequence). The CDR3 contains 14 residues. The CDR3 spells CASSTRPATDTQYF. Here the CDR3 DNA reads TGTGCCAGTAGTACACGGCCGGCGACAGATACGCAGTATTTT.

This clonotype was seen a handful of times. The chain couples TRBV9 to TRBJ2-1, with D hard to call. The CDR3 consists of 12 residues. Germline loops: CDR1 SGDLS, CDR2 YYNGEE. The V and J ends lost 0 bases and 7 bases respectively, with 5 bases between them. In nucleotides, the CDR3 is TGTGCCAGCAGCGTAGCTGAGAATGAGCAGTTCTTC. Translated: CASSVAENEQFF. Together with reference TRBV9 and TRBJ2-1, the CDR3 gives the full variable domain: DSGVTQTPKHLITATGQRVTLRCSPRSGDLSVYWYQQSLDQGLQFLIQYYNGEERAKGNILERFSAQQFPDLHSELNLSSLELGDSALYFCASSVAENEQFFGPGTRLTVL.

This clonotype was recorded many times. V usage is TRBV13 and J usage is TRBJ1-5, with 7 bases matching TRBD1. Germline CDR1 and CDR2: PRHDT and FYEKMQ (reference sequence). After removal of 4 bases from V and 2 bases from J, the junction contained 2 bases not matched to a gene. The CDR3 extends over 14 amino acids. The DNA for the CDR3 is TGTGCCAGCAGCTACAGGGGTGGCAATCAGCCCCAGCATTTT. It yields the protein CASSYRGGNQPQHF. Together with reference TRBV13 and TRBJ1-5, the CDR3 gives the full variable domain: AAGVIQSPRHLIKEKRETATLKCYPIPRHDTVYWYQQGPGQDPQFLISFYEKMQSDKGSIPDRFSAQQFSDYHSELNMSSLELGDSALYFCASSYRGGNQPQHFGDGTRLSIL.

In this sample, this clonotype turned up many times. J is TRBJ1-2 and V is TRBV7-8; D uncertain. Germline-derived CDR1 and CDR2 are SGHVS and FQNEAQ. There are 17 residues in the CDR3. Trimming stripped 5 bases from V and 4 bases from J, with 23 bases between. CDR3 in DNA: TGTGCCAGCAGCCTGTTGATGTTTACCCGAAAGACCTATGGCTACACCTTC. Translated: CASSLLMFTRKTYGYTF.

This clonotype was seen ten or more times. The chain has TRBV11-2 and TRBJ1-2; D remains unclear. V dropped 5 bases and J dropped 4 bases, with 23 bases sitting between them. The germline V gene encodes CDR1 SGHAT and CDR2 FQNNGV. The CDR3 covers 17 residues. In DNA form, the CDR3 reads TGTGCCAGCAGCACGACCAAAACAAGCAGAAAGACCTATGGCTACACCTTC. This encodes CASSTTKTSRKTYGYTF.

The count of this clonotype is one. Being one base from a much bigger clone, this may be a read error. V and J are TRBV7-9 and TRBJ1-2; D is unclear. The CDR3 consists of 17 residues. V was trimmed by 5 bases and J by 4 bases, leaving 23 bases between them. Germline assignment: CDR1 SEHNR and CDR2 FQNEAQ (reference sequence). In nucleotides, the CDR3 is TGTGCCAGCAGCGAGTGCATATACCATGGAAAGACCTATGGCTACACCTTC. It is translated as CASSECIYHGKTYGYTF. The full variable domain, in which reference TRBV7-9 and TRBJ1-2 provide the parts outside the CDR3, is DTGVSQNPRHKITKRGQNVTFRCDPISEHNRLYWYRQTLGQGPEFLTYFQNEAQLEKSRLLSDRFSAERPKGSFSTLEIQRTEQGDSAMYLCASSECIYHGKTYGYTFGSGTRLTVV.

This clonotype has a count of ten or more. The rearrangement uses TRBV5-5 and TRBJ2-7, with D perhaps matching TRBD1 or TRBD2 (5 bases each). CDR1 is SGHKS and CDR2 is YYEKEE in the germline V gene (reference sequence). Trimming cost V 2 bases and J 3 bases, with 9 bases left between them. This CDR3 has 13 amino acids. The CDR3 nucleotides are TGTGCCAGCAGCTTCAGGGACCTCTACGAGCAGTACTTC. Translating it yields CASSFRDLYEQYF. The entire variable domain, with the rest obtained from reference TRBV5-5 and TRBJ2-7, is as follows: DAGVTQSPTHLIKTRGQQVTLRCSPISGHKSVSWYQQVLGQGPQFIFQYYEKEERGRGNFPDRFSARQFPNYSSELNVNALLLGDSALYLCASSFRDLYEQYFGPGTRLTVT.

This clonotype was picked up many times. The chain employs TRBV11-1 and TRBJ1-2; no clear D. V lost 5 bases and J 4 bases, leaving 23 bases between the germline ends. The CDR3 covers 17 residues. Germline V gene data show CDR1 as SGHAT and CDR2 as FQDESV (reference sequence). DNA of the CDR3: TGTGCCAGCAGCGATTGCCTTAAGGCTGGAAAGACCTATGGCTACACCTTC. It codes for CASSDCLKAGKTYGYTF.

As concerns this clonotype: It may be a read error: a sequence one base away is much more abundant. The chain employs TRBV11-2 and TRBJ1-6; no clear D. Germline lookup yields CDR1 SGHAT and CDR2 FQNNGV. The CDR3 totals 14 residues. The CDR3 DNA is TGTGCCAGCAGCTTGGAGCCCTATAATTCACCCCCCCACTTT. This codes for CASSLEPYNSPPHF.

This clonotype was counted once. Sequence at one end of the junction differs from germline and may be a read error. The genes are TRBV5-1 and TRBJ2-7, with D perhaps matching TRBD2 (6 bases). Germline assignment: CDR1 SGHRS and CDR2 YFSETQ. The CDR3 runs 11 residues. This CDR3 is CAGSLAGEQYF. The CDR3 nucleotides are TGCGCCGGCAGCTTGGCGGGGGAGCAGTACTTC.

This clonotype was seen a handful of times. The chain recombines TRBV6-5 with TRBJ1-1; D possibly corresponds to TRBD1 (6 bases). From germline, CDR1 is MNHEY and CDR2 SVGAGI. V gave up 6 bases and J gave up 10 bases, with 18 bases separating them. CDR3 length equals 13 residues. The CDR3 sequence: CASRQGGGVPAFF. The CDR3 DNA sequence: TGTGCCAGCAGGCAAGGGGGAGGAGTCCCAGCTTTCTTT.

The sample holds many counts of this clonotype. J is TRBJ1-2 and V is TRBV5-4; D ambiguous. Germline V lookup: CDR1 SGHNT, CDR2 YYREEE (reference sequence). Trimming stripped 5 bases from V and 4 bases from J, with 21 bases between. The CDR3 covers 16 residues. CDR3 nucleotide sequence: TGTGCCAGCAGTTATTTCGTACCAGGAAAGACCTATGGCTACACCTTC. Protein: CASSYFVPGKTYGYTF.